The 18 T cell receptor beta chains presented below share a single source sample, sequenced in a study of cytomegalovirus exposure and HLA in healthy donors. Primers included in the PCR were 60 Vbeta and 13 Jbeta primers. The method was immunoSEQ multiplex PCR; TCRdb's version includes in-frame clones alone and lacks a portion of them. The listing contains roughly 200,000 clones. Input material: PBMCs. The source is a man aged 25 to 40 in good health and CMV-seronegative.

CDR3 region: CATSRDPLVAQGYHEQYF. CDR3 bases: TGTGCCACCAGCAGAGATCCGTTGGTAGCCCAAGGTTATCACGAGCAGTACTTC. The chain is built from TRBV15 and TRBJ2-7, with D unresolved. This CDR3 has 18 residues. The germline gives CDR1 LNHNV, CDR2 YYDKDF (reference sequence). Trimming left V 0 bases short and J 5 bases short, with 23 bases between.

The chain is built from TRBV11-3 and TRBJ1-2, with D possibly TRBD1 on 5 matching bases. Germline-derived CDR1 and CDR2 are SGHNT and YENEEA. Deletions cut 5 bases from V and 0 bases from J, with 10 bases between. The CDR3 spans 14 residues. In DNA form, the CDR3 reads TGTGCCAGCAGCCAAGGGGATCCTAACTATGGCTACACCTTC. Amino acid sequence: CASSQGDPNYGYTF.

The rearrangement joins TRBV2 to TRBJ2-7; 9 nucleotides line up with TRBD1. The V and J ends lost 8 bases and 5 bases, in that order; junction bases with no gene match: 10. CDR3 length equals 14 residues. Per the germline V gene, CDR1 is SNHLY and CDR2 is FYNNEI. This CDR3 is CASGSGQGINEQYF. CDR3 sequence (DNA): TGTGCCAGCGGTTCGGGACAGGGTATCAACGAGCAGTACTTC.

The rearrangement joins TRBV10-3 to TRBJ2-7, with TRBD2 matching 12 bases. CDR3 length: 14 residues. CDR1 ENHRY and CDR2 SYGVKD come from the germline V gene. Trimming took 2 bases from V and 5 from J; bases not matched to a gene: 1. The CDR3 DNA sequence: TGTGCCATCAGTGAGACTAGCGGGAGGAACGAGCAGTACTTC. Translation: CAISETSGRNEQYF.

The V and J genes are TRBV4-1 and TRBJ2-7; the D gene is possibly TRBD1 (6 bases). Trimming stripped 0 bases from V and 3 bases from J, with 21 bases between. The CDR3 is 18 residues long. Germline V CDR1 and CDR2: MGHRA, YSYEKL. The CDR3 DNA is TGCGCCAGCAGCCAAGAACGACCGGGCTCCTACAGGGTCTACGAGCAGTACTTC. As protein: CASSQERPGSYRVYEQYF.

The V call is TRBV10-3, the J call TRBJ2-5; 9 bases map to TRBD2. The CDR3 loop spans 16 amino acids. Looked up from germline, CDR1 is ENHRY and CDR2 is SYGVKD. Germline trimming cut 3 bases from V and 5 bases from J; bases unmatched to any gene: 10. The CDR3 DNA follows: TGTGCCATCAGTGACCCAGCGGGAGGATTAAGGGAGACCCAGTACTTC. Its protein product is CAISDPAGGLRETQYF.

The chain recombines TRBV4-2 with TRBJ2-7; 10 bases map to TRBD1. Germline-derived CDR1 and CDR2 are LGHNA and YNFKEQ. This CDR3 comprises 15 residues. V shed 0 bases and J 6 bases; nucleotides not matched to a gene: 5. The CDR3 spells CASSQDYGTGVEQYF. The CDR3 coding sequence is TGTGCCAGCAGCCAAGATTACGGGACAGGGGTCGAGCAGTACTTC.

V is TRBV18 and J is TRBJ1-1, with unresolved D. V shed 3 bases and J shed 6 bases, with 14 bases lying between them. The germline V gene encodes CDR1 KGHSH and CDR2 LQKENI. The CDR3 is 14 amino acids. The CDR3: CASSPAAERAEAFF. The CDR3, as DNA: TGTGCCAGCTCACCTGCAGCGGAAAGGGCTGAAGCTTTCTTT.

This chain joins TRBV19 and TRBJ1-1; D is uncertain. CDR1 is LNHDA, CDR2 SQIVND, per germline (reference sequence). CDR3 length equals 14 residues. V lost 11 bases, J lost 2 bases, and 18 bases lay in between. In DNA, the CDR3 is TGTGCCTCTACGGCCGGGAGGAGAAACACTGAAGCTTTCTTT. Amino acid sequence: CASTAGRRNTEAFF.

The V call is TRBV6-5, the J call TRBJ2-5, with TRBD1 matching 9 bases. CDR3 length: 14 residues. Losses at the gene ends were 4 bases for V and 5 bases for J; bases not matched to a gene: 5. Per the germline V gene, CDR1 is MNHEY and CDR2 is SVGAGI. The CDR3 is CASSSRTGAETQYF. CDR3 sequence (DNA): TGTGCCAGCAGTTCGAGGACAGGGGCCGAGACCCAGTACTTC.

The chain is built from TRBV30 and TRBJ1-2; the match to TRBD1 covers 7 bases. Germline V gene sequence: CDR1 GTSNPN, CDR2 SVGIG (reference sequence). With V trimmed by 4 bases and J by 5 bases, 10 bases remained unmatched. The CDR3 loop spans 14 amino acids. The CDR3 reads CAWTGTDNYYGYTF. The CDR3 region has the DNA TGTGCCTGGACCGGGACAGATAACTATTATGGCTACACCTTC. The variable domain in full, completed from reference TRBV30 and TRBJ1-2, reads SQTIHQWPATLVQPVGSPLSLECTVEGTSNPNLYWYRQAAGRGLQLLFYSVGIGQISSEVPQNLSASRPQDRQFILSSKKLLLSDSGFYLCAWTGTDNYYGYTFGSGTRLTVV.

The chain combines TRBV2 with TRBJ2-5, with a weak D call TRBD2 (6 bases). The CDR3 has 14 amino acids. V was shortened by 6 bases and J by 5 bases, with 16 bases between the two germline ends. Germline CDR1 and CDR2: SNHLY and FYNNEI. The CDR3 DNA reads TGTGCCAGCAGCCCTTCCGGGGGAGCGGAGACCCAGTACTTC. Amino acids: CASSPSGGAETQYF.

This chain uses TRBV7-9 with TRBJ2-1, with 7 bases aligning to TRBD2. The CDR3 is made up of 13 amino acids. The germline gives CDR1 SEHNR, CDR2 FQNEAQ (reference sequence). V was pared by 1 base and J by 7 bases, with 1 base of the junction left unmatched. The CDR3, as DNA: TGTGCCAGCAGCTTAGGGACTAGTAATGAGCAGTTCTTC. This translates into CASSLGTSNEQFF.

The V and J genes are TRBV11-3 and TRBJ2-3; D perhaps matches TRBD2 (6 bases). The CDR3 totals 14 residues. V lost 5 bases to trimming and J lost 10 bases, with 19 bases between them. Germline lookup yields CDR1 SGHNT and CDR2 YENEEA. CDR3 amino acids: CASSEKTRVSAQYF. CDR3 bases: TGTGCCAGCAGCGAAAAGACTAGGGTCTCCGCGCAGTATTTT.

This chain connects TRBV12-5 to TRBJ1-5; 7 positions agree with TRBD1. Germline V gene data show CDR1 as LGHNT and CDR2 as FRNRAP. V lost 8 bases, J lost 6 bases, and 13 bases stayed unmatched. This CDR3 is 15 amino acids long. The chain's CDR3 is CASSPGQVGLQPQHF. DNA for the CDR3: TGTGCTAGTTCCCCCGGACAGGTAGGGCTTCAGCCCCAGCATTTT. Combining the CDR3 with reference TRBV12-5 and TRBJ1-5 gives the whole variable domain DARVTQTPRHKVTEMGQEVTMRCQPILGHNTVFWYRQTMMQGLELLAYFRNRAPLDDSGMPKDRFSAEMPDATLATLKIQPSEPRDSAVYFCASSPGQVGLQPQHFGDGTRLSIL.

The chain is built from TRBV7-9 and TRBJ1-5; TRBD1 agrees at 7 bases. V lost 5 bases to trimming and J lost 4 bases; unmatched junction nucleotides: 5. The CDR3 is 14 residues long. Germline assignment: CDR1 SEHNR and CDR2 FQNEAQ (reference sequence). The CDR3 region is CASSNDRVNQPQHF. The DNA for the CDR3 is TGTGCCAGCAGCAATGACAGGGTTAATCAGCCCCAGCATTTT.

The genes are TRBV5-1 and TRBJ2-6, with D tentatively TRBD2 (5 bases). The germline V gene encodes CDR1 SGHRS and CDR2 YFSETQ. CDR3 length: 10 amino acids. The ends were cut back, 2 bases at V and 18 bases at J, with 9 bases in the middle. CDR3: CASSLADGTF. The CDR3 region has the DNA TGCGCCAGCAGCTTAGCGGACGGGACTTTC.

This rearrangement joins TRBV27 to TRBJ2-5; 7 nucleotides align to TRBD1. Germline values: CDR1 MNHEY, CDR2 SMNVEV (reference sequence). The CDR3 runs 14 residues. Germline trimming cut 0 bases from V and 5 bases from J; bases unmatched to any gene: 3. The DNA of the CDR3 is TGTGCCAGCAGTTTATCGAGACAGGGTGAGACCCAGTACTTC. This codes for CASSLSRQGETQYF.